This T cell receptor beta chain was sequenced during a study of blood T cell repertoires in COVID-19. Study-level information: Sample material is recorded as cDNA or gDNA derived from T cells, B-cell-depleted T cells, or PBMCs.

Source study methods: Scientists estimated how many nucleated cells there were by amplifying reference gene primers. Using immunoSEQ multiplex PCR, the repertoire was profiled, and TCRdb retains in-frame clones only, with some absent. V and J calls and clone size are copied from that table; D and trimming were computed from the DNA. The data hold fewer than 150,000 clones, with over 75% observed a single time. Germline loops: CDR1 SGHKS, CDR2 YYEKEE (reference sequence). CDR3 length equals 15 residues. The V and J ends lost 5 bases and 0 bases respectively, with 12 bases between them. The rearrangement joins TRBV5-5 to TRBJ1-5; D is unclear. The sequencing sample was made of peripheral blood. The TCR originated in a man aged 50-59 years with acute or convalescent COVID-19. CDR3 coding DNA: TGTGCCAGCAGACTGACCGGGAATAGCAATCAGCCCCAGCATTTT. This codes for CASRLTGNSNQPQHF.